The present T cell receptor beta chain was sequenced within a study of cytomegalovirus exposure and HLA in healthy donors. Researchers ran the PCR with 60 Vbeta and 13 Jbeta primers. The assay was immunoSEQ multiplex PCR, and TCRdb's table has in-frame clones only and misses some. The table records approximately 170,000 clones, approximately 81% of them present only once. The sequence was obtained from a man aged 45-60 years in good health and CMV-seropositive. Sequences were obtained from PBMCs.

DNA for the CDR3: TGTGCCAGCAGCCAAGATAGGGGCTCCTACGAGCAGTACTTC. This gives the protein CASSQDRGSYEQYF. The gene calls are TRBV14 and TRBJ2-7; D might be TRBD1 (5 bases). CDR1 and CDR2 from the germline V gene are SGHDN and FVKESK. The CDR3 has 14 amino acids. V was clipped by 0 bases and J by 0 bases, with 6 bases between them.